This TCR beta chain appears in the sequencing data of a study of T-cell reconstitution after alpha-beta-depleted transplantation in children. TCRbeta library construction was performed incorporating unique molecular identifiers. Each CDR3 protein is one row after TCRdb ran MiXCR on the PCR reads. The sample lists 450,000 to 500,000 distinct CDR3 sequences, around an eighth occurring once. V was cut by 5 bases and J by 0 bases, with 17 bases left in between. Germline CDR1 reads SGHVS; CDR2 reads FQNEAQ. The CDR3 totals 17 residues. This sequence originates from a human donor who donated a stem cell graft to a child with combined immunodeficiency. Here the sequenced sample was PBMCs from the stem cell graft donor, taken from the stem cell graft. The V call is TRBV7-8, the J call TRBJ2-4, with D possibly matching TRBD1 (6 bases). This CDR3 is CASSPLVGALAKNIQYF. The DNA for the CDR3 is TGTGCCAGCAGCCCGCTGGTGGGGGCTTTAGCCAAAAACATTCAGTACTTC.